This T cell receptor (beta chain) emerged from a study of shared clonotypes between healthy human individuals. V shed 2 bases and J shed 4 bases, with 12 bases lying between them. Germline CDR1 SGHAT, CDR2 FQNNGV. This CDR3 has 14 amino acids. The assay was immunoSEQ multiplex PCR, and TCRdb's table has in-frame clones only and misses some. The repertoire holds under 600,000 clones, about 97% seen once, with around 0.058% in the top ten. The rearrangement uses TRBV11-2 and TRBJ2-7; no clear D. The receptor comes from a woman aged 25 to 45 in good health. Sequenced material: naive CD4+ T cells sorted from blood. Regarding subset: CD45RA+ positively selected. CDR3 sequence (DNA): TGTGCCAGCAGCTTAACCTTCCTCAAGTACGAGCAGTACTTC. As protein: CASSLTFLKYEQYF.